Listed here are 14 T cell receptor beta chains from one sample, sequenced in a study of CD8 T cells in ankylosing spondylitis. TCRdb used MiXCR to reprocess the 5' RACE reads, holding one entry per CDR3 protein. This repertoire shows 270,000 or so distinct CDR3 sequences, about 18% found once; its top ten account for around 32%. The specimen was blood, either unsorted or a sorted T cell fraction (not recorded which). These receptors were taken from a male donor with ankylosing spondylitis or in good health (not recorded which).

The genes are TRBV5-4 and TRBJ1-2; TRBD1 agrees at 10 bases. This CDR3 has 15 residues. The V gene end was trimmed by 6 bases and the J gene end by 2 bases; junction bases not matched to a gene: 7. Per germline, CDR1 SGHNT and CDR2 YYREEE (reference sequence). The DNA of the CDR3 is TGTGCCAGCACCGATTGGACAGGGGGGAACTATGGCTACACCTTC. It encodes CASTDWTGGNYGYTF.

This sequence joins TRBV4-2 and TRBJ2-7; D tentatively fits TRBD1 or TRBD2 (5 bases each). CDR1 and CDR2 (germline): LGHNA, YNFKEQ. Trimming stripped 1 base from V and 6 bases from J, with 10 bases between. This CDR3 has 13 amino acids. As DNA, the CDR3 is TGTGCCAGCAGCCAAGGAGGGGAGTCCGAGCAGTACTTC. It encodes CASSQGGESEQYF.

V usage is TRBV7-9 and J usage is TRBJ2-2; 11 positions agree with TRBD2. This CDR3 is 17 amino acids long. Unmatched junction bases numbered 12, after V lost 5 bases and J lost 7 bases. Per the germline V gene, CDR1 is SEHNR and CDR2 is FQNEAQ (reference sequence). The CDR3 sequence is CASSRGSGRASVGELFF. Here the CDR3 DNA reads TGTGCCAGCAGCCGAGGTAGCGGGAGGGCCTCGGTCGGGGAGCTGTTTTTT.

This clonotype has only a few counts. The chain uses TRBV9 and TRBJ1-5, with TRBD1 as a possible D gene (5 bases). Per the germline V gene, CDR1 is SGDLS and CDR2 is YYNGEE. This CDR3 is built from 13 residues. Trimming cost V 4 bases and J 3 bases, with 8 bases left between them. The CDR3 sequence is CASSTGDNQPQHF. The CDR3 DNA reads as TGTGCCAGCAGCACGGGGGACAATCAGCCCCAGCATTTT.

V is TRBV7-9 and J is TRBJ2-1, with D possibly matching TRBD2 (5 bases). CDR3 length equals 16 residues. Germline V gene sequence: CDR1 SEHNR, CDR2 FQNEAQ (reference sequence). Trimming pared 5 bases from V and 6 bases from J, leaving 20 bases between. CDR3: CASSPVFRAAPNEQFF. CDR3 nucleotide sequence: TGTGCCAGCAGCCCCGTCTTCCGAGCGGCCCCCAATGAGCAGTTCTTC.

This clonotype was seen a few times. The chain is built from TRBV12-3 or TRBV12-4 and TRBJ2-3; 7 bases match TRBD1. V lost 3 bases and J lost 3; bases outside the gene matches: 12. This CDR3 spans 17 amino acids. The CDR3 DNA follows: TGTGCCAGCAGTTTTTACCCCGACAGGGTCGTGACAGATACGCAGTATTTT. It yields the protein CASSFYPDRVVTDTQYF.

This clonotype was detected only a few times. The chain joins TRBV6-1 to TRBJ2-7; TRBD2 aligns across 9 bases. V gave up 6 bases and J gave up 5 bases; unmatched junction bases: 17. There are 17 residues in the CDR3. Germline values: CDR1 MNHNS, CDR2 SASEGT. DNA of the CDR3: TGTGCCAGCAGCAATCCCGCACTAGCGGGTAGACCTGACGAGCAGTACTTC. It codes for CASSNPALAGRPDEQYF.

This clonotype was counted only a few times. The chain combines TRBV7-9 with TRBJ2-3; TRBD2 matches 7 bases. Germline V lookup: CDR1 SEHNR, CDR2 FQNEAQ (reference sequence). Trimming removed 3 bases from V and 2 bases from J; junction bases left unmatched: 8. The CDR3 sequence is 16 residues long. The CDR3 is CASSFMASGDTDTQYF. CDR3 nucleotides: TGTGCCAGCAGCTTCATGGCTAGCGGTGACACAGATACGCAGTATTTT.

This chain uses TRBV12-3 or TRBV12-4 with TRBJ2-1; D perhaps matches TRBD2 (6 bases). V gave up 6 bases and J gave up 6 bases, with 12 bases separating them. The length of the CDR3 is 13 residues. In DNA, the CDR3 is TGTGCCAGCAGCCAGGGAGGCCCCAATGAGCAGTTCTTC. This translates into CASSQGGPNEQFF.

This clonotype was picked up many times. The rearrangement uses TRBV29-1 and TRBJ2-5, with D unresolved. The CDR3 runs 10 residues. With 3 bases removed from V and 4 bases from J, the gap between germline ends came to 3 bases. The germline CDR1 and CDR2 sequences are SQVTM and ANQGSEA. Here the CDR3 DNA reads TGCAGCGTTGAGCGAGAGACCCAGTACTTC. Protein product: CSVERETQYF.

The chain employs TRBV15 and TRBJ2-7, with 9 bases fitting TRBD2. The V gene end was trimmed by 8 bases and the J gene end by 3 bases; junction bases not matched to a gene: 5. CDR1 and CDR2 from the germline V gene are LNHNV and YYDKDF (reference sequence). This CDR3 spans 13 amino acids. The CDR3 loop reads CATGSREGYEQYF. The CDR3 coding sequence is TGTGCCACCGGCTCGCGGGAGGGCTACGAGCAGTACTTC.

The chain uses TRBV12-3 or TRBV12-4 and TRBJ1-1; tentatively, D is TRBD1 (5 bases). This CDR3 has 11 amino acids. Trimming cost V 3 bases and J 10 bases, with 9 bases left between them. The CDR3 bases are TGTGCCAGCAGTTTTTCAGGGACAGCTTTCTTT. Encoded protein: CASSFSGTAFF.

There are a few counts of this clonotype. The chain carries TRBV4-3 and TRBJ1-1; D ambiguous. This CDR3 is built from 14 residues. Germline V gives CDR1 LGHNA, CDR2 YSLEER. Between the trimmed V and J ends, which lost 4 bases and 1 base, there was a span of 10 bases. The CDR3 DNA reads as TGCGCCAGCAGCCCCCGGGGAGGGAACACTGAAGCTTTCTTT. Amino acid sequence: CASSPRGGNTEAFF.

At least ten counts were recorded for this clonotype. The chain links TRBV6-5 to TRBJ2-1, with TRBD1 matching over 10 bases. The CDR3 extends over 16 amino acids. V gave up 4 bases and J gave up 3 bases; unmatched junction bases: 6. Germline assignment: CDR1 MNHEY and CDR2 SVGAGI. The CDR3 bases are TGTGCCAGCAGTTCGACAGGGGGCTACTTCTACAATGAGCAGTTCTTC. Translating it yields CASSSTGGYFYNEQFF.